The 26 T cell receptor beta chains below come from one sample, sequenced in a study of response to subunit inactivated influenza vaccine. From the RT-PCR reads, TCRdb called clonotypes with MiXCR, one entry per CDR3 protein. Found here are over 400,000 distinct CDR3 sequences, 10% to 15% of them singletons; the top ten hold under 15%. The sequenced sample was PBMCs from blood, obtained more than 35 days after vaccination. These receptors came from a man aged 45-65 years who received an inactivated influenza vaccine.

This clonotype has just a few counts. V is TRBV4-3 and J is TRBJ2-5; D is unresolved. V was clipped by 0 bases and J by 4 bases, with 6 bases between them. The germline gives CDR1 LGHNA, CDR2 YSLEER. The CDR3 loop spans 13 amino acids. The CDR3 coding sequence is TGCGCCAGCAGCCAAGATTGGGGAGAGACCCAGTACTTC. This sequence encodes CASSQDWGETQYF.

This clonotype was detected many times. This chain joins TRBV20-1 and TRBJ2-3, with 9 bases matching TRBD2. J gave up 0 bases and V 3 bases, and 7 bases lay outside the gene matches. CDR3 length equals 16 residues. Germline V gene lookup returns CDR1 DFQATT and CDR2 SNEGSKA (reference sequence). CDR3 nucleotide sequence: TGCAGTGCTAGTACTAGCGGGCACCCTAGCACAGATACGCAGTATTTT. Translating it yields CSASTSGHPSTDTQYF.

The table lists this clonotype with a few counts. The rearrangement joins TRBV5-1 to TRBJ2-3; maybe TRBD2 (6 bases). V lost 0 bases and J lost 0, with 11 bases in between. CDR1 is SGHRS and CDR2 is YFSETQ in the germline V gene. The CDR3 runs 16 residues. CDR3 residues: CASSLGDWSSTDTQYF. CDR3 nucleotides: TGCGCCAGCAGCTTGGGGGACTGGTCCAGCACAGATACGCAGTATTTT.

The chain links TRBV20-1 to TRBJ2-7, with D possibly being TRBD1 or TRBD2 (5 bases each). Trimming removed 6 bases from V and 0 bases from J, with 15 bases in between. This CDR3 spans 14 amino acids. In germline, CDR1 is DFQATT, CDR2 SNEGSKA (reference sequence). This chain's CDR3 is CSAIGRDGSYEQYF. In DNA form, the CDR3 reads TGCAGTGCAATCGGACGGGACGGCTCCTACGAGCAGTACTTC.

This clonotype has a handful of counts. The chain uses TRBV11-2 and TRBJ2-5; 10 bases map to TRBD1. J was trimmed by 1 base and V by 5 bases; bases with no gene match: 4. CDR1 SGHAT and CDR2 FQNNGV come from the germline V gene. The CDR3 sequence is 15 residues long. CDR3 loop: CASSVGQGSQETQYF. CDR3 sequence (DNA): TGTGCCAGCAGCGTGGGACAGGGGAGCCAAGAGACCCAGTACTTC. The entire variable domain, with the rest obtained from reference TRBV11-2 and TRBJ2-5, is as follows: EAGVAQSPRYKIIEKRQSVAFWCNPISGHATLYWYQQILGQGPKLLIQFQNNGVVDDSQLPKDRFSAERLKGVDSTLKIQPAKLEDSAVYLCASSVGQGSQETQYFGPGTRLLVL.

This clonotype turned up a few times. The chain carries TRBV7-2 and TRBJ2-2, with a weak D call TRBD1 (6 bases). The CDR3 is 15 amino acids. V lost 1 base and J 4 bases, leaving 10 bases between the germline ends. The V gene's germline CDR1 is SGHTA and CDR2 FQGNSA. The CDR3 reads CASSLDAGATGELFF. CDR3 coding DNA: TGTGCCAGCAGCTTAGACGCAGGGGCCACCGGGGAGCTGTTTTTT.

This chain joins TRBV11-2 and TRBJ2-7, with D possibly matching TRBD1 (7 bases). V dropped 6 bases and J dropped 5 bases, with 17 bases sitting between them. The CDR3 runs to 14 residues. Germline V CDR1 and CDR2: SGHAT, FQNNGV. The CDR3 loop is CASSFRGVRDEQYF. The DNA of the CDR3 is TGTGCCAGCAGTTTCAGGGGGGTGCGGGACGAGCAGTACTTC.

V is TRBV3-1 and J is TRBJ1-4, with D uncertain. CDR3 size: 14 residues. With 4 bases removed from V and 4 bases from J, the gap between germline ends came to 10 bases. Germline V gene sequence: CDR1 LGHDT, CDR2 YNNKEL (reference sequence). DNA for the CDR3: TGTGCCAGCAGCCTTCGGACCGTTAATGAAAAACTGTTTTTT. As protein: CASSLRTVNEKLFF. Full variable domain (outside the CDR3, taken from reference TRBV3-1 and TRBJ1-4): DTAVSQTPKYLVTQMGNDKSIKCEQNLGHDTMYWYKQDSKKFLKIMFSYNNKELIINETVPNRFSPKSPDKAHLNLHINSLELGDSAVYFCASSLRTVNEKLFFGSGTQLSVL.

V gene TRBV7-2 combines with J gene TRBJ1-1, with D hard to call. Germline loops: CDR1 SGHTA, CDR2 FQGNSA. The CDR3 runs to 13 residues. Trimming pared 6 bases from V and 3 bases from J, leaving 11 bases between. The CDR3 DNA sequence: TGTGCCAGCAGAAGAAATAGGGACACTGAAGCTTTCTTT. Its translation is CASRRNRDTEAFF.

This clonotype has just a few counts. The V gene is TRBV6-5, the J gene TRBJ2-3, with 8 bases lining up with TRBD1. J was trimmed by 4 bases and V by 1 base; bases with no gene match: 7. Looked up from germline, CDR1 is MNHEY and CDR2 is SVGAGI. This CDR3 comprises 16 residues. The CDR3 coding sequence is TGTGCCAGCAGTTACTTTGGCAGGGGGCAGTCAGATACGCAGTATTTT. Its protein product is CASSYFGRGQSDTQYF.

The chain is built from TRBV24-1 and TRBJ2-2; 10 nucleotides line up with TRBD2. V shed 2 bases and J 6 bases; nucleotides not matched to a gene: 5. The germline CDR1 and CDR2 sequences are KGHDR and SFDVKD. The CDR3 has 16 amino acids. For the CDR3, the DNA is TGTGCCACCAGTGATTCTAGGACTAGCGGACCCGGGGAGCTGTTTTTT. Translation gives CATSDSRTSGPGELFF.

This chain links TRBV13 with TRBJ2-7, with 9 positions matching TRBD2. The germline V gene has CDR1 PRHDT and CDR2 FYEKMQ (reference sequence). CDR3 length equals 18 residues. The V gene end was trimmed by 0 bases and the J gene end by 0 bases; junction bases not matched to a gene: 9. CDR3 nucleotide sequence: TGTGCCAGCAGCTTAGGATTGTTGCGGGGGGGCGGCTCCTACGAGCAGTACTTC. This gives the protein CASSLGLLRGGGSYEQYF.

This clonotype came up a few times. The gene calls are TRBV20-1 and TRBJ2-6, with unresolved D. The ends were cut back, 0 bases at V and 4 bases at J, with 7 bases in the middle. The CDR3 covers 14 residues. Germline V CDR1 and CDR2: DFQATT, SNEGSKA (reference sequence). The CDR3 spells CSARDVGGANVLTF. CDR3 coding DNA: TGCAGTGCTAGAGATGTGGGGGGGGCCAACGTCCTGACTTTC.

The genes are TRBV5-1 and TRBJ2-7, with 9 bases identical to TRBD2. This CDR3 is built from 14 residues. Germline V gene sequence: CDR1 SGHRS, CDR2 YFSETQ. V shed 4 bases, J shed 6 bases, and the junction held 8 bases outside the gene matches. The CDR3 sequence: CASSGPGLAIEQYF. The CDR3 DNA reads as TGCGCCAGCAGCGGACCGGGACTAGCCATCGAGCAGTACTTC.

The gene calls are TRBV24-1 and TRBJ2-5, with a weak D call TRBD2 (7 bases). Germline V lookup: CDR1 KGHDR, CDR2 SFDVKD. The CDR3 runs to 15 residues. The germline V and J ends were trimmed by 9 bases and 3 bases, with 19 bases remaining between them. As DNA, the CDR3 is TGTGCCACCCAGGAGGGGGGGGGGACCGAAGAGACCCAGTACTTC. Translated: CATQEGGGTEETQYF.

This clonotype was counted only a few times. The chain employs TRBV6-2 or TRBV6-3 and TRBJ1-1; D possibly corresponds to TRBD1 (5 bases). This CDR3 is built from 15 residues. Trimming cost V 2 bases and J 7 bases, with 17 bases left between them. Germline V gene data show CDR1 as MNHEY and CDR2 as SVGEGT. The CDR3, as DNA: TGTGCCAGCAGTTACCCTACAGGACAAAAGGGTGAAGCTTTCTTT. Translation: CASSYPTGQKGEAFF.

The rearrangement links TRBV6-4 to TRBJ2-3, with D perhaps TRBD1 or TRBD2 (7 bases each). Trimming shortened V by 0 bases and J by 4 bases, and 14 bases separated the two germline ends. Germline CDR1 and CDR2: MRHNA and SNTAGT. This CDR3 contains 16 residues. The CDR3, as DNA: TGTGCCAGCAGTGACTCCCCAGGGGGGGCCGCAGATACGCAGTATTTT. Its protein is CASSDSPGGAADTQYF.

There are a few counts of this clonotype. The gene calls are TRBV3-1 and TRBJ2-3, with D perhaps assigned TRBD1 or TRBD2 (5 bases each). The ends were cut back, 3 bases at V and 4 bases at J, with 17 bases in the middle. CDR1 and CDR2 from the germline V gene are LGHDT and YNNKEL (reference sequence). The CDR3 extends over 16 amino acids. The CDR3 DNA reads TGTGCCAGCAGCCAGGGACCGGGCCCCGGCTCAGATACGCAGTATTTT. This sequence encodes CASSQGPGPGSDTQYF.

A remark on this clonotype: The CDR3 end shows no conserved phenylalanine or tryptophan, and so a read error is likely. This rearrangement joins TRBV20-1 to TRBJ2-5; D remains unclear. Per the germline V gene, CDR1 is DFQATT and CDR2 is SNEGSKA (reference sequence). The CDR3 has 17 residues. The V gene lost 3 bases and the J gene lost 1 base, with 21 bases spanning the gap. The CDR3 region is CSARTSSGIWGQETQYY. Written as DNA, the CDR3 is TGCAGTGCTAGGACCAGCAGTGGGATTTGGGGCCAAGAGACCCAGTACTAC.

This chain uses TRBV12-3 or TRBV12-4 with TRBJ2-5; D is undetermined. CDR3 length: 14 residues. V gave up 5 bases and J gave up 4 bases, with 14 bases separating them. The CDR3: CASSDQRWGETQYF. The CDR3 DNA follows: TGTGCCAGCAGTGACCAGCGTTGGGGAGAGACCCAGTACTTC.

This clonotype was seen more than once but under ten times. This chain joins TRBV12-3 or TRBV12-4 and TRBJ1-2; D is possibly TRBD1 (5 bases). CDR3 size: 13 residues. V lost 3 bases and J lost 4, with 9 bases in between. Here the CDR3 reads CASSLPGSYGYTF. The CDR3 bases are TGTGCCAGCAGTTTGCCAGGGTCCTATGGCTACACCTTC.

The J gene is TRBJ2-1, the V gene TRBV6-1; no clear D gene. The CDR3 sequence is 16 residues long. Trimming removed 6 bases from V and 0 bases from J, with 15 bases in between. Germline V gene sequence: CDR1 MNHNS, CDR2 SASEGT. The CDR3 protein is CASSLGRRNSYNEQFF. CDR3 nucleotide sequence: TGTGCCAGCAGCCTCGGCCGACGGAACTCCTACAATGAGCAGTTCTTC.

A few counts support this clonotype. V and J are TRBV20-1 and TRBJ1-2; no clear D. V was cut by 1 base and J by 6 bases, with 15 bases left in between. The CDR3 is 14 residues long. Germline CDR1 and CDR2: DFQATT and SNEGSKA (reference sequence). The CDR3 protein is CSARARAIGHGYTF. CDR3 nucleotides: TGCAGTGCTAGAGCCCGGGCCATAGGCCATGGCTACACCTTC.

This clonotype was counted many times. V and J are TRBV25-1 and TRBJ2-1; TRBD2 is a possible D gene (6 bases). V gave up 7 bases and J gave up 0 bases, with 10 bases separating them. The CDR3 runs to 14 residues. The germline gives CDR1 MGHDK, CDR2 SYGVNS. CDR3 DNA sequence: TGTGCCAGCATGGGGGGAACCTCCTACAATGAGCAGTTCTTC. This codes for CASMGGTSYNEQFF.

The chain couples TRBV12-3 or TRBV12-4 to TRBJ2-1, with TRBD1 matching 9 bases. The CDR3 spans 17 residues. The V and J ends lost 6 bases and 3 bases, in that order; junction bases with no gene match: 12. The CDR3 sequence is CASSSKLGTGNYNEQFF. Here the CDR3 DNA reads TGTGCCAGCAGCTCGAAACTCGGGACAGGGAACTACAATGAGCAGTTCTTC.

This clonotype came up a few times. The chain uses TRBV7-2 and TRBJ1-3; a weak D match, TRBD1 (5 bases). The germline gives CDR1 SGHTA, CDR2 FQGNSA. V dropped 5 bases and J dropped 4 bases, with 15 bases sitting between them. The CDR3 extends over 15 amino acids. CDR3 sequence reads: CASSPYTGYGNTIYF. The DNA of the CDR3 is TGTGCCAGCAGCCCCTACACAGGTTACGGAAACACCATATATTTT.